This T cell receptor beta chain comes out of a study of T cell responses to AZD1222 COVID-19 vaccine. Study-level information: Second-dose timings of about 4 or about 12 weeks were pooled. The study's findings and limits: Seropositive at baseline were only 5 to 7 AZD1222 recipients.

In regard to this clone: What it recognizes is unknown.

TCRdb's copy holds only in-frame clones and misses some; the assay was immunoSEQ multiplex PCR. The sample records more than 95,000 clones, 85% to 90% being singletons. Source: peripheral blood, taken on day 0 of AZD1222 vaccination. This TCR was recovered from an adult in good health.

Here the CDR3 reads CASSIDRGGDPTQYF. The CDR3 nucleotides read TGTGCCAGTAGTATAGATCGGGGGGGTGACCCAACCCAGTACTTC. The rearrangement joins TRBV19 to TRBJ2-7; TRBD2 aligns across 8 bases. The CDR3 covers 15 residues. J lost 10 bases, V lost 0 bases, and 11 bases had no gene match. Germline CDR1 reads LNHDA; CDR2 reads SQIVND (reference sequence).